This T cell receptor (beta chain) was sequenced for a study of T cells in Graves' hyperthyroidism and ophthalmopathy. This clonotype was picked up many times. Its antigen remains unidentified. Amplification yielded TCR beta CDR3 regions, with RNA transcripts as the source. Using the HTBI primer set, a first-round RT-PCR was run on the TCR CDR3. TCRdb reanalysed the multiplex PCR reads using MiXCR and keeps one entry per CDR3 protein. The profile shows 650,000 to 700,000 distinct CDR3 sequences, around a sixth of them singletons. The CDR3 covers 15 residues. Germline V gene sequence: CDR1 SEHNR, CDR2 FQNEAQ (reference sequence). Trimming pared 7 bases from V and 4 bases from J, leaving 17 bases between. Broader study findings: Researchers found most expanded thyroid clonotypes above 0.001 in blood as well.

The gene calls are TRBV7-9 and TRBJ2-1; tentatively, D is TRBD2 (6 bases). Input material: blood. This TCR derives from a man in his forties or fifties with Graves' hyperthyroidism. CDR3 sequence (DNA): TGTGCCAGCACCCCGTTGGAGGGCGATTACAATGAGCAGTTCTTC. Protein product: CASTPLEGDYNEQFF.